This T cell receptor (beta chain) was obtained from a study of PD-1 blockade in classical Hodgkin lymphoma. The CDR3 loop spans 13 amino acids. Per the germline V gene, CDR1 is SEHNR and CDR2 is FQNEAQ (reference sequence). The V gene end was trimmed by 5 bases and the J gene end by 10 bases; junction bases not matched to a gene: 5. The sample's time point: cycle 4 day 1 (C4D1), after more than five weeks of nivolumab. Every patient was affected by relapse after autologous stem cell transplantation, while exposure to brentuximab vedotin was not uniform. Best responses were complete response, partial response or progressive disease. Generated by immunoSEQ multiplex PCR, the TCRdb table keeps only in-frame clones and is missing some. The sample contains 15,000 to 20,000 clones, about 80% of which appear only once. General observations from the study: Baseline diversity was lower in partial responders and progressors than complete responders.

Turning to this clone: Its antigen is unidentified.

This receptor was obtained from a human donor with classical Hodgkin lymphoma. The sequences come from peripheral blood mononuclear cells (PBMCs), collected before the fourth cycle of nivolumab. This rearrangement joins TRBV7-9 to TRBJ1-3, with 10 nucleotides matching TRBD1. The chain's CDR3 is CASSPGQGGTIYF. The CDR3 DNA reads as TGTGCCAGCAGCCCTGGACAGGGGGGAACCATATATTTT.